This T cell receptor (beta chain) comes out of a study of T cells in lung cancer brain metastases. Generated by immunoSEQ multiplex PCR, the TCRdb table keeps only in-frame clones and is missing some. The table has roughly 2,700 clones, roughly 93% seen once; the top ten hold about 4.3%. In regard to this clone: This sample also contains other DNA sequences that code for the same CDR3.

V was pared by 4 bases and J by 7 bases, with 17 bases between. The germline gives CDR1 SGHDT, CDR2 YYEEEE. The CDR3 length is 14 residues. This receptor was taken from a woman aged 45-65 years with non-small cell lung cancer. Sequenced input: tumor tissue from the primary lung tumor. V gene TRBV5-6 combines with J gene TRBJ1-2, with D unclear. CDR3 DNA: TGTGCCAGCAGCACGGTCTCGAGGAAGGGTGGCTACACCTTC. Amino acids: CASSTVSRKGGYTF.